These T cell receptor beta chains were read from a single sample in a study of T cell responses to AZD1222 COVID-19 vaccine. Assay: immunoSEQ multiplex PCR; the TCRdb copy retains only in-frame clones and omits some. In the table there are more than 95,000 clones, roughly 91% of which are singletons. Sequencing used peripheral blood, obtained on day 0 of MenACWY control vaccination. Receptors were obtained from an adult in good health. Each CDR3 is given with its conserved first and last residue. The D gene is left open where the match is weak. The size of a clone is reported for some rows only, either as once, few or many, or as a class for expanded clones.

CDR3: CASSGQVGGYTF; DNA: TGTGCCAGCTCAGGACAGGTGGGAGGCTACACCTTC; J: TRBJ1-2; size: .; D: TRBD1; V: TRBV18
CDR3: CASSHLEGYGANVLTF; DNA: TGTGCCAGCAGCCACCTAGAGGGGTATGGGGCCAACGTCCTGACTTTC; J: TRBJ2-6; size: .; D: .; V: TRBV21-1
CDR3: CASSLASGNTIYF; DNA: TGTGCCAGCAGTTTAGCCTCTGGAAACACCATATATTTT; J: TRBJ1-3; size: .; D: .; V: TRBV12-3/TRBV12-4
CDR3: CASSLVKGTTNEKLFF; DNA: TGTGCCAGCAGCTTGGTCAAGGGGACAACTAATGAAAAACTGTTTTTT; J: TRBJ1-4; size: .; D: .; V: TRBV11-2
CDR3: CASSPPDGASTDTQYF; DNA: TGTGCCAGCTCACCACCGGACGGGGCTAGCACAGATACGCAGTATTTT; J: TRBJ2-3; size: .; D: .; V: TRBV18
CDR3: CASRTWAGDSNYGYTF; DNA: TGTGCCAGCAGGACCTGGGCGGGGGACAGTAACTATGGCTACACCTTC; J: TRBJ1-2; size: .; D: TRBD1; V: TRBV27
CDR3: CASSFAGAGNSPLHF; DNA: TGTGCCAGCAGTTTTGCAGGGGCTGGTAATTCACCCCTCCACTTT; J: TRBJ1-6; size: .; D: .; V: TRBV7-2
CDR3: CSVNPGTGGDYGYTF; DNA: TGCAGCGTCAACCCCGGGACAGGGGGGGACTATGGCTACACCTTC; J: TRBJ1-2; size: .; D: TRBD1; V: TRBV29-1
CDR3: CAWRLAGAGETQYF; DNA: TGTGCCTGGAGATTAGCGGGAGCGGGAGAGACCCAGTACTTC; J: TRBJ2-5; size: few; D: TRBD2; V: TRBV30
CDR3: CASRPPQGLSEKLFF; DNA: TGTGCCAGCAGACCTCCACAGGGGTTAAGTGAAAAACTGTTTTTT; J: TRBJ1-4; size: .; D: TRBD1; V: TRBV28
CDR3: CATSSSGQGAKNIQYF; DNA: TGTGCCACCAGCAGTTCCGGACAGGGTGCCAAAAACATTCAGTACTTC; J: TRBJ2-4; size: .; D: TRBD1; V: TRBV15
CDR3: CASSQEKGSSYNEQFF; DNA: TGTGCCAGCAGCCAAGAAAAGGGTAGCTCCTACAATGAGCAGTTCTTC; J: TRBJ2-1; size: once; D: .; V: TRBV14
CDR3: CASSFGDRDHEQYF; DNA: TGTGCCAGCAGTTTCGGAGACAGGGACCACGAGCAGTACTTC; J: TRBJ2-7; size: .; D: TRBD1; V: TRBV6-5
CDR3: CASSWDREAFF; DNA: TGTGCCAGCAGTTGGGACAGGGAAGCTTTCTTT; J: TRBJ1-1; size: few; D: TRBD1; V: TRBV28
CDR3: CAWSIGTSSEQFF; DNA: TGTGCCTGGAGTATAGGGACTAGTTCTGAGCAGTTCTTC; J: TRBJ2-1; size: .; D: TRBD2; V: TRBV30
CDR3: CASSLEGNNSPLHF; DNA: TGTGCCAGCAGCTTGGAGGGTAATAATTCACCCCTCCACTTT; J: TRBJ1-6; size: once; D: .; V: TRBV5-4
CDR3: CASSLDGGRWTGELFF; DNA: TGTGCCAGCAGCTTAGATGGGGGGCGGTGGACCGGGGAGCTGTTTTTT; J: TRBJ2-2; size: .; D: .; V: TRBV7-2
CDR3: CASSATSGGPHEQYF; DNA: TGTGCCAGCAGCGCAACTAGCGGGGGGCCCCACGAGCAGTACTTC; J: TRBJ2-7; size: .; D: TRBD2; V: TRBV7-3
CDR3: CASSWGSGTQQETQYF; DNA: TGTGCCAGCAGTTGGGGTAGCGGGACTCAACAAGAGACCCAGTACTTC; J: TRBJ2-5; size: .; D: TRBD2; V: TRBV5-4
CDR3: CASSLNAGTSAYEQYF; DNA: TGTGCCAGCAGTCTTAATGCCGGGACTAGCGCATACGAGCAGTACTTC; J: TRBJ2-7; size: .; D: TRBD2; V: TRBV3-1/TRBV3-2
CDR3: CASSPDQGTEQETQYF; DNA: TGTGCCAGCAGCCCCGACCAGGGGACAGAGCAAGAGACCCAGTACTTC; J: TRBJ2-5; size: .; D: TRBD1; V: TRBV13
CDR3: CASREGQGHTEAFF; DNA: TGTGCCAGCAGGGAAGGACAGGGGCACACTGAAGCTTTCTTT; J: TRBJ1-1; size: .; D: TRBD1; V: TRBV6-4
CDR3: CASSLGAGTEAFF; DNA: TGTGCCAGCAGTTTAGGGGCAGGCACTGAAGCTTTCTTT; J: TRBJ1-1; size: .; D: .; V: TRBV12-3/TRBV12-4
CDR3: CASSLRRLTNTEAFF; DNA: TGTGCCAGCAGTTTGAGGCGACTGACGAACACTGAAGCTTTCTTT; J: TRBJ1-1; size: .; D: .; V: TRBV28
CDR3: CASSPQGLADYNEQFF; DNA: TGTGCCAGCAGCCCCCAGGGACTAGCGGACTACAATGAGCAGTTCTTC; J: TRBJ2-1; size: .; D: TRBD2; V: TRBV4-2
CDR3: CASSSTGVVGELFF; DNA: TGTGCCAGCAGTTCCACAGGGGTGGTCGGGGAGCTGTTTTTT; J: TRBJ2-2; size: .; D: TRBD1; V: TRBV28
CDR3: CTSSQDLAGLAIRTDHRELFF; DNA: TGCACCAGCAGCCAAGATTTGGCAGGACTAGCGATAAGAACGGACCACCGGGAGCTGTTTTTT; J: TRBJ2-2; size: .; D: .; V: TRBV1
CDR3: CAVKGQAYEQYF; DNA: TGTGCCGTGAAAGGCCAAGCCTACGAGCAGTACTTC; J: TRBJ2-7; size: .; D: .; V: TRBV10-3
CDR3: CASSARLNTEAFF; DNA: TGCGCCAGCAGCGCGAGATTGAACACTGAAGCTTTCTTT; J: TRBJ1-1; size: .; D: .; V: TRBV5-1
CDR3: CAWSPGGYEQYF; DNA: TGTGCCTGGAGTCCAGGGGGATACGAGCAGTACTTC; J: TRBJ2-7; size: .; D: TRBD1; V: TRBV30
CDR3: CASSNTGTGDQPQHF; DNA: TGCGCCAGCAGTAACACCGGGACAGGGGATCAGCCCCAGCATTTT; J: TRBJ1-5; size: .; D: TRBD1; V: TRBV10-2
CDR3: CASSTAGQGEQFF; DNA: TGCGCCAGCAGCACCGCGGGACAGGGTGAGCAGTTCTTC; J: TRBJ2-1; size: .; D: TRBD1; V: TRBV5-1
CDR3: CASSYSEVNNSPLHF; DNA: TGTGCCAGCAGTTACTCGGAGGTGAATAATTCACCCCTCCACTTT; J: TRBJ1-6; size: .; D: .; V: TRBV6-5
CDR3: CASSVRLAGVGTDTQYF; DNA: TGTGCCAGCAGCGTCCGACTAGCGGGAGTTGGCACAGATACGCAGTATTTT; J: TRBJ2-3; size: .; D: TRBD2; V: TRBV7-2
CDR3: CAWMVSLNTEAFF; DNA: TGTGCCTGGATGGTCTCCCTGAACACTGAAGCTTTCTTT; J: TRBJ1-1; size: .; D: .; V: TRBV30
CDR3: CAGAGQGFGYTF; DNA: TGTGCCGGCGCGGGACAGGGGTTTGGCTACACCTTC; J: TRBJ1-2; size: .; D: TRBD1; V: TRBV2
CDR3: CASGGQGLQETQYF; DNA: TGCGCCAGCGGCGGACAGGGGCTACAAGAGACCCAGTACTTC; J: TRBJ2-5; size: .; D: TRBD1; V: TRBV5-1
CDR3: CASSEGQSYEQYF; DNA: TGTGCCAGCAGCGAGGGACAGTCCTACGAGCAGTACTTC; J: TRBJ2-7; size: once; D: TRBD1; V: TRBV11-3
CDR3: CSEATAGSGNTEAFF; DNA: TGCAGCGAAGCAACAGCGGGGTCGGGGAACACTGAAGCTTTCTTT; J: TRBJ1-1; size: once; D: .; V: TRBV29-1
CDR3: CASSLARGFYNEQFF; DNA: TGTGCCAGCAGCTTAGCTCGGGGGTTCTACAATGAGCAGTTCTTC; J: TRBJ2-1; size: .; D: .; V: TRBV11-2
CDR3: CASIAGNGHGTQYF; DNA: TGTGCCAGCATAGCGGGGAACGGGCACGGGACCCAGTACTTC; J: TRBJ2-5; size: .; D: TRBD2; V: TRBV7-2
CDR3: CASSLMDTGYNEQFF; DNA: TGCGCCAGCAGCTTGATGGACACAGGGTACAATGAGCAGTTCTTC; J: TRBJ2-1; size: .; D: .; V: TRBV5-1
CDR3: CASRATGTGGYEQYF; DNA: TGTGCCAGCAGGGCGACCGGGACAGGGGGCTACGAGCAGTACTTC; J: TRBJ2-7; size: .; D: TRBD1; V: TRBV2
CDR3: CASSFGQERRGYTF; DNA: TGTGCCAGCAGTTTCGGACAGGAACGACGGGGCTACACCTTC; J: TRBJ1-2; size: .; D: TRBD1; V: TRBV28
CDR3: CASSLVSTGAGNEQFF; DNA: TGTGCCAGCAGCTTAGTCTCTACAGGGGCAGGGAATGAGCAGTTCTTC; J: TRBJ2-1; size: .; D: TRBD1; V: TRBV7-2